The present T cell receptor beta chain was sequenced within a study of CD8 T cells in ankylosing spondylitis (dated by TCRdb to between 2016 and 2019). About the full investigation: The study set out to find disease-linked TCR variants by profiling T cell receptor beta repertoires in ankylosing spondylitis patients and healthy donors. The whole study cohort included over a hundred healthy donors and 25 ankylosing spondylitis patients. Peripheral blood was sampled, and synovial fluid was also collected from ankylosing spondylitis patients. Overall study outcomes, separate from this receptor: The disease-linked clones were reported as significantly enriched in matched synovial fluid samples from ankylosing spondylitis patients. Blood from ankylosing spondylitis patients appeared to be characterized by a TCR beta motif made up of several highly homologous amino acid variants. Some motif variants were previously reported in synovial fluid and blood of reactive arthritis patients, suggesting common disease-initiation mechanisms. The disease-linked clones had a CD8+ phenotype and were found at relatively low frequencies in peripheral blood.

The instrument given in TCRdb is Illumina HiSeq 2500. TCR beta libraries were prepared by quantitative 5'-RACE with molecular barcodes. The source study handled its data this way. To identify disease-linked TCR variants, a new computational method was used, one built on a probabilistic model of VDJ rearrangement. TCRdb itself trimmed the public reads at Q25 with fastp, ran MiXCR and retained productive beta chains. Every entry covers one CDR3 protein and lists the most common genes and DNA from its rows. None of the V and J calls come from the authors' own analysis; TCRdb made them. This sample has 200,000 to 250,000 distinct CDR3 sequences in its table, and under 12% of those were observed once. Jointly, the top ten make up about a fifth of the sample. Worth noting for this clonotype: Its binding antigen is unknown. No base quality information exists; no much larger clone differs at one position.

V is reduced by 5 bases and J by 0 bases, leaving a spacing of 11 bases between them. Looking up the germline V gene (reference sequence) yields CDR1 DFQATT and CDR2 SNEGSKA. The CDR3, cysteine through phenylalanine, is 15 amino acids long. The DNA shown is the 45-base CDR3, in frame from base 1. The chain joins TRBV20-1 to TRBJ1-6; the D gene lacks a confident call. The sequence was collected from a male donor with ankylosing spondylitis or in good health (not recorded which). The sequencing sample was made of blood, either unsorted or a sorted T cell fraction (not recorded which). The CDR3 region has the sequence CSAPTQSSYNSPLHF. Here is the DNA: TGCAGTGCTCCTACACAAAGCTCCTATAATTCACCCCTCCACTTT.